A selection of T cell receptor beta chains follows, all from one sample in a study of response to subunit inactivated influenza vaccine. A single record per CDR3 protein comes from TCRdb applying MiXCR to the RT-PCR reads. The sample contains about 500,000 distinct CDR3 sequences, approximately 16% of which appear only once. The input for sequencing was CD4+ T cells sorted from PBMCs, taken 23 to 25 months after vaccination. The origin of the receptors is a man aged 45 to 70 who received an inactivated influenza vaccine. Each CDR3 is given with its conserved first and last residue. Each record gives: V gene, J gene, D gene, clone size, CDR3 protein, CDR3 DNA. The D gene is left open where the match is weak. Some rows mark clone size as missing; the rest say once, few, many or name a class of expanded clone.

TRBV20-1	TRBJ2-5	NA	few	CSARDLAGAPETQYF	TGCAGTGCTAGAGATTTGGCGGGGGCCCCTGAGACCCAGTACTTC
TRBV12-3/TRBV12-4	TRBJ1-1	NA	few	CASSPTQVMNTEAFF	TGTGCCAGCAGTCCGACACAGGTCATGAACACTGAAGCTTTCTTT
TRBV12-3/TRBV12-4	TRBJ2-1	NA	NA	CASSLSMDNEQFF	TGTGCCAGCAGTTTAAGTATGGACAATGAGCAGTTCTTC
TRBV20-1	TRBJ1-5	NA	NA	CSARGAGINQPQHF	TGCAGTGCTAGAGGGGCAGGCATCAATCAGCCCCAGCATTTT
TRBV3-1	TRBJ2-5	NA	NA	CASSQDLETQYF	TGTGCCAGCAGCCAAGACCTGGAGACCCAGTACTTC
TRBV2	TRBJ2-5	TRBD1	few	CASSTRDRGSDF	TGTGCCAGCAGTACACGGGACAGGGGGAGTGACTTC
TRBV4-3	TRBJ2-5	NA	few	CASSQEWQGEEPQYF	TGCGCCAGCAGCCAAGAATGGCAGGGGGAGGAGCCCCAGTACTTC
TRBV20-1	TRBJ1-5	NA	few	CCATVRAYQPQHF	TGCTGTGCTACCGTCAGGGCTTATCAGCCCCAGCATTTT
TRBV2	TRBJ1-1	NA	few	CASSEGGQVWGAFF	TGTGCCAGCAGTGAGGGGGGGCAGGTTTGGGGGGCTTTCTTT
TRBV30	TRBJ2-1	TRBD1	few	CAWSRGHQGLEQFF	TGTGCCTGGAGTAGGGGGCACCAAGGCCTTGAGCAGTTCTTC
TRBV20-1	TRBJ2-1	NA	few	CSAPGQNLNEQFF	TGCAGTGCCCCTGGACAGAACCTTAATGAGCAGTTCTTC
TRBV20-1	TRBJ2-5	TRBD2	NA	CSARSGLAVQETQYF	TGCAGTGCTAGATCGGGACTAGCGGTCCAAGAGACCCAGTACTTC
TRBV12-3/TRBV12-4	TRBJ2-7	TRBD2	few	CASKEGLAIYEQYF	TGTGCCAGCAAGGAGGGACTAGCGATCTACGAGCAGTACTTC
TRBV29-1	TRBJ2-1	NA	many	CSVHEQGRVGNEQFF	TGCAGCGTCCACGAGCAGGGTCGAGTTGGCAATGAGCAGTTCTTC
TRBV12-3/TRBV12-4	TRBJ2-1	NA	NA	CASSLTAGGNEQFF	TGTGCCAGCAGCCTGACAGCAGGGGGGAATGAGCAGTTCTTC
TRBV20-1	TRBJ2-3	NA	few	CSARKDYRQPFTQYF	TGCAGTGCCCGCAAGGACTATAGACAGCCTTTTACGCAGTATTTT
TRBV12-3/TRBV12-4	TRBJ1-4	NA	many	CASSLPTNEKLFF	TGTGCCAGCAGTTTACCTACAAATGAAAAACTGTTTTTT
TRBV20-1	TRBJ2-7	TRBD1	NA	CSARGPGTGVEQYF	TGCAGTGCTAGAGGCCCCGGGACAGGGGTCGAGCAGTACTTC
TRBV29-1	TRBJ2-5	TRBD1	NA	CSVDSTGVWETQYF	TGCAGCGTTGATTCTACAGGGGTGTGGGAGACCCAGTACTTC
TRBV7-2	TRBJ1-4	NA	NA	CASSLGRAVNEKLFF	TGTGCCAGCAGCTTAGGAAGGGCGGTAAATGAAAAACTGTTTTTT
TRBV7-9	TRBJ1-2	TRBD1	few	CASSSGQAIYGYTF	TGTGCCAGCAGCTCCGGACAGGCTATCTATGGCTACACCTTC
TRBV2	TRBJ2-1	TRBD1	NA	CASSPDRGSHNEQFF	TGTGCCAGCAGTCCTGACAGGGGTTCCCACAATGAGCAGTTCTTC
TRBV6-1	TRBJ2-2	NA	NA	CASRPTPGQIRAGELFF	TGTGCCAGCAGGCCTACTCCGGGACAAATTAGGGCCGGGGAGCTGTTTTTT
TRBV6-5	TRBJ1-2	NA	NA	CASSSIYGYTF	TGTGCCAGCAGTTCCATCTATGGCTACACCTTC
TRBV20-1	TRBJ2-1	TRBD1	NA	CSARDRGDYNEQFF	TGCAGTGCTAGGGACAGGGGGGACTACAATGAGCAGTTCTTC
TRBV28	TRBJ2-5	TRBD1	NA	CASSLTSRGRQETQYF	TGTGCCAGCAGTCTCACCTCCAGGGGGCGGCAAGAGACCCAGTACTTC